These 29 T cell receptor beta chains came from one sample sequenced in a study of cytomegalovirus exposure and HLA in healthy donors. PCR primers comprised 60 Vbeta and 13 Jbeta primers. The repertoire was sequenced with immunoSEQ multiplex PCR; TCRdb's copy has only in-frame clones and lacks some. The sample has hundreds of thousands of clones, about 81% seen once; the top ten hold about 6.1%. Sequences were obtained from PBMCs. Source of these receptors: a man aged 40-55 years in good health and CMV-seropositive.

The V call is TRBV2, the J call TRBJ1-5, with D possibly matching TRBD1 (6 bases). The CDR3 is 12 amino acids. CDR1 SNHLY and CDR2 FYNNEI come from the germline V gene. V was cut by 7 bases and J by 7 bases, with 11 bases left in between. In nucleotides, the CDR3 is TGTGCCAGCAAGCCGAGGGGGCAGCCCCAGCATTTT. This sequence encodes CASKPRGQPQHF.

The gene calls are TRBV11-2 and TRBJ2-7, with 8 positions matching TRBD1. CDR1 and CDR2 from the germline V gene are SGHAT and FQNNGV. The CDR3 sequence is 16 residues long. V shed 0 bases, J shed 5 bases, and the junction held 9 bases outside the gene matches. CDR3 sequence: CASSLEHSAGGDEQYF. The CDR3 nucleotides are TGTGCCAGCAGCTTAGAACATTCGGCAGGGGGCGACGAGCAGTACTTC. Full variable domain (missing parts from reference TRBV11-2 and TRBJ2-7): EAGVAQSPRYKIIEKRQSVAFWCNPISGHATLYWYQQILGQGPKLLIQFQNNGVVDDSQLPKDRFSAERLKGVDSTLKIQPAKLEDSAVYLCASSLEHSAGGDEQYFGPGTRLTVT.

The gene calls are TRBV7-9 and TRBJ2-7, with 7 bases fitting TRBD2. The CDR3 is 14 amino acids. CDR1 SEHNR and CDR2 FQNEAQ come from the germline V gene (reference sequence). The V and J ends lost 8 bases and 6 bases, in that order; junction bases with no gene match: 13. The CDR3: CASSLGGTAGEQYF. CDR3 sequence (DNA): TGTGCCAGCTCTCTGGGGGGGACTGCCGGCGAGCAGTACTTC.

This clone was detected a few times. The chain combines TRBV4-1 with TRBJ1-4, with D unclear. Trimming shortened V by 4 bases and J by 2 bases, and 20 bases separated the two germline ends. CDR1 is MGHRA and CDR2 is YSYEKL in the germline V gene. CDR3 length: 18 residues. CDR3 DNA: TGCGCCAGCAGCCGACGGACCGGAGAGCGGACTACTAATGAAAAACTGTTTTTT. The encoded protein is CASSRRTGERTTNEKLFF.

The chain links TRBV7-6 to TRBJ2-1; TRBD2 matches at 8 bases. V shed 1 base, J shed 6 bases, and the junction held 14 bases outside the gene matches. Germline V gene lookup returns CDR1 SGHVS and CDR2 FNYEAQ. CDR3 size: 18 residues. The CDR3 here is CASSLVPPGLEWANEQFF. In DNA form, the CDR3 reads TGTGCCAGCAGCTTAGTACCTCCGGGACTAGAATGGGCCAATGAGCAGTTCTTC.

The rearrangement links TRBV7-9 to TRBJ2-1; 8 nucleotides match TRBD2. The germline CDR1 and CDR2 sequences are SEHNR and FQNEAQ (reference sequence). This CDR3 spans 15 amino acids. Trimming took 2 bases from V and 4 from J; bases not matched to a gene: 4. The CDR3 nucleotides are TGTGCCAGCAGCTTAATAGCGGGACCTTACAATGAGCAGTTCTTC. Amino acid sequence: CASSLIAGPYNEQFF.

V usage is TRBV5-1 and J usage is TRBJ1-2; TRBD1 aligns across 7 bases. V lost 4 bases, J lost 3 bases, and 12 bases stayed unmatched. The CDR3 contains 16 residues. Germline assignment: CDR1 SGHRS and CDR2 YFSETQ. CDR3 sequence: CASSPWVDREDYGYTF. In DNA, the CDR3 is TGCGCCAGCAGCCCTTGGGTCGACAGGGAGGACTATGGCTACACCTTC.

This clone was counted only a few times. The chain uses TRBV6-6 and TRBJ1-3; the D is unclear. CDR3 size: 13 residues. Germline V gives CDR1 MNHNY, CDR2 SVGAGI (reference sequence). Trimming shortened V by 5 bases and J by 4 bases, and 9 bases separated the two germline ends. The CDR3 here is CASSPGYGNTIYF. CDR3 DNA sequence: TGTGCCAGCAGTCCAGGCTACGGAAACACCATATATTTT.

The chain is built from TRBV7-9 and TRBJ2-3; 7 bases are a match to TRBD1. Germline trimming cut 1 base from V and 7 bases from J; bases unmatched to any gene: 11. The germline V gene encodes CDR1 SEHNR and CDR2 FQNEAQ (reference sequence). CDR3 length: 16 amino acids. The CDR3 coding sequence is TGTGCCAGCAGCTTAGGACAGGGAACCCATCGGTATACGCAGTATTTT. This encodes CASSLGQGTHRYTQYF.

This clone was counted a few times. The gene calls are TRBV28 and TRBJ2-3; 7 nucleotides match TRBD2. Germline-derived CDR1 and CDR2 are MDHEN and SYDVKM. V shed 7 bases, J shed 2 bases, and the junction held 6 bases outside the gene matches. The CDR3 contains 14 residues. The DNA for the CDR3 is TGTGCCAGCAATCGCGGGAGCCCCACAGATACGCAGTATTTT. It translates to CASNRGSPTDTQYF.

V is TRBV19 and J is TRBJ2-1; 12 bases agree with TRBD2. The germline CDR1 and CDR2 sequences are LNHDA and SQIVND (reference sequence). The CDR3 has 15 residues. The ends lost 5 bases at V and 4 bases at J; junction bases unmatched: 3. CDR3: CASSPTSGGYNEQFF. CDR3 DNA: TGTGCCAGTAGTCCCACTAGCGGGGGGTACAATGAGCAGTTCTTC.

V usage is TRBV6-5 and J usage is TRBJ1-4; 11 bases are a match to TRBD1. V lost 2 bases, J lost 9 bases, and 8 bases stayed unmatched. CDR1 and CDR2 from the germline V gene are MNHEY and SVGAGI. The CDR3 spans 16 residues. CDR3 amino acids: CASSYGGTGGLKKLFF. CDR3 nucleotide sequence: TGTGCCAGCAGTTACGGCGGGACAGGGGGATTGAAAAAACTGTTTTTT.

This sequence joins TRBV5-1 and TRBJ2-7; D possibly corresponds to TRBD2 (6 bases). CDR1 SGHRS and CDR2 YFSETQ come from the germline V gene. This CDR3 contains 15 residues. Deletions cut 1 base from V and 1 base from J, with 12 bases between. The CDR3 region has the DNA TGCGCCAGCAGCTTGACTAGCATGGGATCCTACGAGCAGTACTTC. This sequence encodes CASSLTSMGSYEQYF.

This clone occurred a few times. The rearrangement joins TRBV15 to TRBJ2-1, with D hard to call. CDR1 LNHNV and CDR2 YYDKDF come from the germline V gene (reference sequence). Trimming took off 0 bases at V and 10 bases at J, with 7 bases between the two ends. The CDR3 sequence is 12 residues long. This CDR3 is CATSRERGEQFF. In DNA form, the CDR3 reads TGTGCCACCAGCAGAGAAAGAGGCGAGCAGTTCTTC.

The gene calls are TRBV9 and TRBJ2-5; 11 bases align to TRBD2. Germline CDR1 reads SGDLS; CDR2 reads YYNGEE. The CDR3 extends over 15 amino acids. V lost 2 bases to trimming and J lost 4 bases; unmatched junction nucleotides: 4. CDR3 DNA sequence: TGTGCCAGCAGCGTTGATACTAGCGGGGGAGAGACCCAGTACTTC. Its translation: CASSVDTSGGETQYF.

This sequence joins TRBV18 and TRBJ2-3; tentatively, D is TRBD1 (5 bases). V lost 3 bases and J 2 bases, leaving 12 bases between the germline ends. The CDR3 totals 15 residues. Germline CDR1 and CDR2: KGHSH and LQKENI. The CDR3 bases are TGTGCCAGCTCACCCGGCAGACAGTTCACAGATACGCAGTATTTT. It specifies CASSPGRQFTDTQYF.

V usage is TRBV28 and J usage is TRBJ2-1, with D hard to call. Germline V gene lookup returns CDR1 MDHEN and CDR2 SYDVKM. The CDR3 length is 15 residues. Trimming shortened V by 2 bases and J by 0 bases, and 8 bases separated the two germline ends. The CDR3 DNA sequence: TGTGCCAGCAGTTTACTTTCGAGCTCCTACAATGAGCAGTTCTTC. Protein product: CASSLLSSSYNEQFF.

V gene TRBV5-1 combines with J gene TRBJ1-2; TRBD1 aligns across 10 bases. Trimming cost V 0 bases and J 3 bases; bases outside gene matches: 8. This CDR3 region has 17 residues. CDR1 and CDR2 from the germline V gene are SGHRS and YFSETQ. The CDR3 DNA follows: TGCGCCAGCAGCTTGGGGCTAGGGACAGGGGAAGACTATGGCTACACCTTC. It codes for CASSLGLGTGEDYGYTF.

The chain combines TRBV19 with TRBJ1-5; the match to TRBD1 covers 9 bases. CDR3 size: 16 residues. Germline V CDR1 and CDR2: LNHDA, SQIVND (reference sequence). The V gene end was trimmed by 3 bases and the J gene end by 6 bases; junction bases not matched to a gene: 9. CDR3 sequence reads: CASSIGWGQGRQPQHF. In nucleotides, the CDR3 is TGTGCCAGTAGTATCGGTTGGGGACAGGGCCGTCAGCCCCAGCATTTT. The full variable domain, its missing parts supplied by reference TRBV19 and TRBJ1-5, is DGGITQSPKYLFRKEGQNVTLSCEQNLNHDAMYWYRQDPGQGLRLIYYSQIVNDFQKGDIAEGYSVSREKKESFPLTVTSAQKNPTAFYLCASSIGWGQGRQPQHFGDGTRLSIL.

This CDR3 is CATSRDPTASEQYF. The CDR3 coding sequence is TGTGCCACCAGCAGAGATCCGACAGCCAGCGAGCAGTACTTC. The J gene is TRBJ2-7, the V gene TRBV15; D might be TRBD1 (5 bases). Germline assignment: CDR1 LNHNV and CDR2 YYDKDF (reference sequence). This CDR3 comprises 14 residues. The ends were cut back, 0 bases at V and 6 bases at J, with 12 bases in the middle.

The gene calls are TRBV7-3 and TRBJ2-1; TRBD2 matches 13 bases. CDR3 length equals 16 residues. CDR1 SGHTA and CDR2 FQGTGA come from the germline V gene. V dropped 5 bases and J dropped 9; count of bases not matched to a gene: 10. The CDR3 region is CASSLPGLAGIGEQFF. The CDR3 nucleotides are TGTGCCAGCAGCCTCCCGGGACTAGCGGGAATCGGTGAGCAGTTCTTC.

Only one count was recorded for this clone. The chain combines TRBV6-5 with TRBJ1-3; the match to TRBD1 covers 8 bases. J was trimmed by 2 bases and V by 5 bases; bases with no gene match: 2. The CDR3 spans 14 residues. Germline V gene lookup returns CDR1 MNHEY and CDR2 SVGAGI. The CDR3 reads CASSPTGAGNTIYF. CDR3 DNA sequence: TGTGCCAGCAGTCCGACAGGGGCTGGAAACACCATATATTTT.

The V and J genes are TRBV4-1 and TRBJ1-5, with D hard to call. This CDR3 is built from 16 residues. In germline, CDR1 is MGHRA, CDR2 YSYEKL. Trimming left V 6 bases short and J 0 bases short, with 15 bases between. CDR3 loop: CASSRSSGVSNQPQHF. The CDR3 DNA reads TGCGCCAGCAGTCGTTCGAGCGGGGTTAGCAATCAGCCCCAGCATTTT.

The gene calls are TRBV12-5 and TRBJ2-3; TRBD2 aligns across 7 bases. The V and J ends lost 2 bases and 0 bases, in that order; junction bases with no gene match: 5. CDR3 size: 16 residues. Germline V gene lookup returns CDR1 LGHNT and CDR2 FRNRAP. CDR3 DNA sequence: TGTGCTAGTGGTTTGACGGAGCGGGGTAGCACAGATACGCAGTATTTT. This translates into CASGLTERGSTDTQYF.

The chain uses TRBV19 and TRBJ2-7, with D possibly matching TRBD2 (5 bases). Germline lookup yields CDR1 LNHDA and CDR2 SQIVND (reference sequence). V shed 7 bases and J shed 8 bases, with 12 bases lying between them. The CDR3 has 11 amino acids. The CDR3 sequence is CASKGGSKQYF. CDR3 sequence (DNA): TGTGCCAGTAAGGGCGGGTCCAAGCAGTACTTC. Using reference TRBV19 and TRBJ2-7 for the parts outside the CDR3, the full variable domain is DGGITQSPKYLFRKEGQNVTLSCEQNLNHDAMYWYRQDPGQGLRLIYYSQIVNDFQKGDIAEGYSVSREKKESFPLTVTSAQKNPTAFYLCASKGGSKQYFGPGTRLTVT.

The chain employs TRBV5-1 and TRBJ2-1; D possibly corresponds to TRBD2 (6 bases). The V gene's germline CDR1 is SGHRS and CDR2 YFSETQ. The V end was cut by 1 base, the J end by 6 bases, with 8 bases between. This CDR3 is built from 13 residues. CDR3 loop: CASSLRSGNEQFF. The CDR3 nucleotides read TGCGCCAGCAGCTTGCGTAGCGGCAATGAGCAGTTCTTC.

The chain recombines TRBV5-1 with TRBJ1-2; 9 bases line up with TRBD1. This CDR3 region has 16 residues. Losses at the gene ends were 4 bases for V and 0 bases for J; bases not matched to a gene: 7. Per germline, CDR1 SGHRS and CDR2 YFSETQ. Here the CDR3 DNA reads TGCGCCAGCAGCCCCGGGACAGGGCCAACTAACTATGGCTACACCTTC. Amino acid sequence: CASSPGTGPTNYGYTF.

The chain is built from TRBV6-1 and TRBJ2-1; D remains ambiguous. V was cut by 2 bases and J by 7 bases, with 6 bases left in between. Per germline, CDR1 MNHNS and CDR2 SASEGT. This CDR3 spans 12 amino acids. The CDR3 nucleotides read TGTGCCAGCAGTGAAACTGTTAATGAGCAGTTCTTC. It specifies CASSETVNEQFF.

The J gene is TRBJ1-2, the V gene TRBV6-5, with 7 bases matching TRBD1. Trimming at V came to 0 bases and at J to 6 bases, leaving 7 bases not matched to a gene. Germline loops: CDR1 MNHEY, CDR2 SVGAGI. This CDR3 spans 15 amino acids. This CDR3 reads CASSYSRQGKDGYTF. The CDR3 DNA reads TGTGCCAGCAGTTACTCGCGACAGGGAAAGGATGGCTACACCTTC.